This TCR beta chain comes out of a study of OX40 agonist ivuxolimab in advanced cancers. Study overall: Dose-escalation patients' cancers were hepatocellular carcinoma, melanoma, renal cell or head and neck cancer. Overall study findings and caveats: Among some nonresponders, normalized T-cell clonal expansion was also low. At 0.1 to 3.0 mg/kg and by week 6, clonal expansion occurred in CD4+ and CD8+ blood T cells. Near-lowest levels of clonal expansion characterized partial responders at 0.1-3.0 mg/kg.

On this clone: Its antigen is still unknown.

The V end was cut by 5 bases, the J end by 0 bases, with 8 bases between. The length of the CDR3 is 13 residues. The germline V gene encodes CDR1 MNHEY and CDR2 SVGAGI. Measured with immunoSEQ multiplex PCR; TCRdb has only the in-frame clones, and not every one. The top ten hold around 54% of the sample, which has around 30,000 clones, approximately 86% seen once. The chain recombines TRBV6-5 with TRBJ2-7, with D uncertain. This sequence was found in an adult with an advanced solid tumor such as melanoma, head and neck, liver or kidney cancer. The specimen was CD4+ or CD8+ T cells sorted from blood, collected in a trial of the OX40 agonist ivuxolimab. The CDR3 loop reads CASSGDNSYEQYF. CDR3 DNA: TGTGCCAGCAGTGGGGATAACTCCTACGAGCAGTACTTC.